These T cell receptor beta chains were read from a single sample in a study of T cell changes during pregnancy in multiple sclerosis. TCRdb's copy holds only in-frame clones and misses some; the assay was immunoSEQ multiplex PCR. Of some 70,000 clones detected, about 88% appear once; the ten largest clones hold approximately 3.5%. This material consisted of peripheral blood, taken before pregnancy. The receptors were sampled from a female donor with multiple sclerosis, enrolled in a pregnancy study. Both conserved end residues are part of each CDR3. Fields, in order: clone size, V gene, D gene, J gene, CDR3 protein, CDR3 DNA. A D gene is named only where the DNA matches it firmly. Expanded clones are given a class, and other clones once, few, many or no size at all.

-	TRBV12-5	TRBD2	TRBJ2-7	CASVKAGGPSKQYF	TGTGCTAGTGTTAAAGCGGGGGGCCCCTCCAAGCAGTACTTC
-	TRBV5-5	-	TRBJ2-7	CASSLSGNEQYF	TGTGCCAGCAGCTTATCCGGGAACGAGCAGTACTTC
many	TRBV7-7	TRBD1	TRBJ1-3	CASSPGQASSGNTIYF	TGTGCCAGCAGCCCGGGACAGGCGAGCTCTGGAAACACCATATATTTT
-	TRBV27	TRBD1	TRBJ2-1	CASGQGIPGEQFF	TGTGCCAGCGGACAGGGTATCCCGGGTGAGCAGTTCTTC
-	TRBV6-5	TRBD1	TRBJ1-5	CASSYARGPGQPQHF	TGTGCCAGCAGTTACGCCAGGGGGCCGGGTCAGCCCCAGCATTTT
-	TRBV5-1	-	TRBJ1-3	CASSPIWAGNTIYF	TGCGCCAGCAGCCCTATTTGGGCAGGAAACACCATATATTTT
-	TRBV6-5	TRBD1	TRBJ1-2	CASSPRDRGFPGYTF	TGTGCCAGCAGTCCCCGGGACAGGGGTTTTCCGGGCTACACCTTC
-	TRBV19	-	TRBJ2-5	CASTRGSISQETQYF	TGTGCCAGTACTCGGGGGTCCATCAGCCAAGAGACCCAGTACTTC
-	TRBV15	TRBD2	TRBJ2-5	CATSRGGLQETQYF	TGTGCCACCAGCAGAGGGGGACTACAAGAGACCCAGTACTTC
-	TRBV6-1	-	TRBJ2-7	CASSQDSTGSYEQYF	TGTGCCAGCAGCCAGGACTCCACGGGCTCCTACGAGCAGTACTTC
few	TRBV11-2	TRBD1	TRBJ1-1	CASSSDRVKAFF	TGTGCCAGCAGCTCGGACAGGGTTAAAGCTTTCTTT
once	TRBV2	-	TRBJ2-5	CATLDGQGRQTQYF	TGTGCCACCCTGGACGGACAAGGAAGGCAGACCCAGTACTTC
-	TRBV5-8	TRBD1	TRBJ1-1	CASSPWTGGYTEAFF	TGTGCCAGCAGCCCATGGACAGGGGGCTACACTGAAGCTTTCTTT
-	TRBV6-6	-	TRBJ2-7	CASSHPNSYEQYF	TGTGCCAGCAGCCACCCCAACAGCTACGAGCAGTACTTC
-	TRBV29-1	TRBD2	TRBJ2-1	CSVEGTSGSDIYNEQFF	TGCAGCGTTGAAGGAACTAGCGGGAGCGATATCTACAATGAGCAGTTCTTC
-	TRBV6-5	TRBD1	TRBJ2-7	CASWDSYEQYF	TGTGCCAGCTGGGACAGCTACGAGCAGTACTTC
-	TRBV2	-	TRBJ2-1	CASTPGLHRDNEQFF	TGTGCCAGCACCCCAGGGCTCCACCGGGACAATGAGCAGTTCTTC
few	TRBV4-2	TRBD1	TRBJ1-1	CASSGEAQGTTEAFF	TGTGCCAGCAGCGGGGAGGCACAGGGGACCACTGAAGCTTTCTTT
-	TRBV7-9	TRBD1	TRBJ2-7	CASTATGTSYEQYF	TGTGCCAGCACTGCGACAGGGACCTCCTACGAGCAGTACTTC
-	TRBV9	-	TRBJ1-1	CASSVVAGTEAFF	TGTGCCAGCAGCGTAGTAGCGGGAACTGAAGCTTTCTTT
-	TRBV7-6	TRBD2	TRBJ2-1	CASSWGTSGSYNEQFF	TGTGCCAGCAGCTGGGGGACTAGCGGCTCCTACAATGAGCAGTTCTTC
-	TRBV7-9	-	TRBJ1-2	CASSLFTNYGYTF	TGTGCCAGCAGCTTATTCACAAACTATGGCTACACCTTC
-	TRBV10-3	-	TRBJ1-4	CAISDDRPPEKLFF	TGTGCCATCAGTGACGACAGGCCGCCCGAAAAACTGTTTTTT
-	TRBV4-1	TRBD2	TRBJ2-3	CASSAGERETKTDTQYF	TGCGCCAGCAGCGCCGGCGAGCGGGAGACGAAGACAGATACGCAGTATTTT
-	TRBV6-5	-	TRBJ1-1	CASSYSLRNTEAFF	TGTGCCAGCAGTTACTCTCTAAGGAACACTGAAGCTTTCTTT
-	TRBV5-1	TRBD2	TRBJ2-6	CASSYLAGSSGANVLTF	TGCGCCAGCAGCTATCTAGCGGGCAGCTCTGGGGCCAACGTCCTGACTTTC
-	TRBV4-3	-	TRBJ2-7	CASSQVGTETYEQYF	TGCGCCAGCAGCCAAGTCGGAACGGAGACCTACGAGCAGTACTTC
-	TRBV2	TRBD1	TRBJ1-4	CASSARTGEEKLFF	TGTGCCAGCAGTGCGAGGACAGGGGAAGAAAAACTGTTTTTT
-	TRBV7-8	TRBD2	TRBJ2-1	CASSTGLALYNEQFF	TGTGCCAGCAGCACGGGACTAGCCTTATACAATGAGCAGTTCTTC
-	TRBV18	-	TRBJ1-5	CASSRGERGQPQHF	TGTGCCAGCTCACGGGGGGAGAGGGGTCAGCCCCAGCATTTT
-	TRBV19	-	TRBJ1-1	CASSGGTLNTEAFF	TGTGCCAGTAGTGGGGGCACCTTGAACACTGAAGCTTTCTTT
-	TRBV29-1	TRBD1	TRBJ2-1	CSVEDRQGAPQEQFF	TGCAGCGTTGAAGATCGACAGGGAGCCCCCCAGGAGCAGTTCTTC
-	TRBV5-6	-	TRBJ1-5	CASSLMRTVDQPQHF	TGTGCCAGCAGCTTGATGCGTACAGTGGATCAGCCCCAGCATTTT
-	TRBV7-9	-	TRBJ1-6	CASSLGGVFGSPLHF	TGTGCCAGCAGCTTAGGCGGGGTGTTTGGGTCACCCCTCCACTTT
-	TRBV6-1	-	TRBJ2-7	CASSGLHYEQYF	TGTGCCAGTTCCGGACTGCACTACGAGCAGTACTTC
-	TRBV28	TRBD1	TRBJ1-3	CASSLGTENTIYF	TGTGCCAGCAGTCTGGGGACAGAAAACACCATATATTTT